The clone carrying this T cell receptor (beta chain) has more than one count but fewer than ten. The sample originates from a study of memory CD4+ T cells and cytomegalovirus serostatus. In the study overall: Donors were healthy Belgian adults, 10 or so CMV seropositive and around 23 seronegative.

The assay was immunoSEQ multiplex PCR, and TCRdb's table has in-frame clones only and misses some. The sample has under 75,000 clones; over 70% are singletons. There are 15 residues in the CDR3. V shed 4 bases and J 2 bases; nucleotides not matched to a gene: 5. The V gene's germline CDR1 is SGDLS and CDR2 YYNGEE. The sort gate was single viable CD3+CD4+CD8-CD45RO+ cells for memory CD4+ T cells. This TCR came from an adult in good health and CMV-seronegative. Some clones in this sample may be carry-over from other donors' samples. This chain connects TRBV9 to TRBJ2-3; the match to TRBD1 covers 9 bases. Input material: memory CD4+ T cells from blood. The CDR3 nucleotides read TGTGCCAGCAGCCCAGGGGACAGGGCCACAGATACGCAGTATTTT. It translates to CASSPGDRATDTQYF.